Below, 11 T cell receptor beta chains from the same sample are listed, as sequenced in a study of cytomegalovirus exposure and HLA in healthy donors. This PCR relied on a set of 60 Vbeta primers and 13 Jbeta primers. Libraries were prepared by immunoSEQ multiplex PCR; TCRdb keeps only in-frame clonotypes and omits some of them. Of some 180,000 clones in the sample, over 70% are singletons; the top ten hold roughly 1.4%. Sequenced material: PBMCs. The source of these receptors is a man between 18 and 35 years old in good health and CMV-seronegative.

J is TRBJ2-4 and V is TRBV7-9; 9 bases agree with TRBD2. V lost 6 bases, J lost 8 bases, and 11 bases stayed unmatched. Looked up from germline, CDR1 is SEHNR and CDR2 is FQNEAQ (reference sequence). This CDR3 has 15 amino acids. This chain's CDR3 is CASSYSGLARHIQYF. CDR3 DNA sequence: TGTGCCAGCAGTTACTCGGGACTAGCCAGACACATTCAGTACTTC. Supplemented by reference TRBV7-9 and TRBJ2-4, the full variable domain reads DTGVSQNPRHKITKRGQNVTFRCDPISEHNRLYWYRQTLGQGPEFLTYFQNEAQLEKSRLLSDRFSAERPKGSFSTLEIQRTEQGDSAMYLCASSYSGLARHIQYFGAGTRLSVL.

CDR3 residues: CASSFSGVGTDTQYF. In nucleotides, the CDR3 is TGTGCCAGCAGCTTTAGCGGGGTCGGCACAGATACGCAGTATTTT. The genes are TRBV7-2 and TRBJ2-3; TRBD2 matches 8 bases. The V gene's germline CDR1 is SGHTA and CDR2 FQGNSA. V trimming: 3 bases; J trimming: 1 base; junction bases outside the gene matches: 3. This CDR3 has 15 residues.

This chain connects TRBV7-2 to TRBJ2-3, with 9 bases identical to TRBD2. The CDR3 extends over 17 amino acids. V was pared by 6 bases and J by 8 bases, with 18 bases of the junction left unmatched. Germline CDR1 reads SGHTA; CDR2 reads FQGNSA. The CDR3 spells CASSSTLASGVQGTQYF. As DNA, the CDR3 is TGTGCCAGCAGTTCCACCCTGGCTAGCGGGGTCCAGGGTACGCAGTATTTT.

This rearrangement joins TRBV19 to TRBJ2-7; D ambiguous. The CDR3 spans 15 residues. Trimming removed 1 base from V and 4 bases from J, with 14 bases in between. Germline loops: CDR1 LNHDA, CDR2 SQIVND (reference sequence). The CDR3 spells CASSIAAALRYEQYF. DNA for the CDR3: TGTGCCAGTAGTATAGCGGCAGCGCTGAGGTACGAGCAGTACTTC.

The chain carries TRBV6-5 and TRBJ1-2; 7 nucleotides agree with TRBD1. CDR1 and CDR2 from the germline V gene are MNHEY and SVGAGI. V dropped 0 bases and J dropped 4; count of bases not matched to a gene: 5. CDR3 length: 15 amino acids. CDR3 DNA: TGTGCCAGCAGTTACTCGACAGGGACTAGCTATGGCTACACCTTC. Its translation is CASSYSTGTSYGYTF.

CDR3 sequence (DNA): TGTGCCAGCAGTGAGGGCAGCCCAACTAATGAAAAACTGTTTTTT. Translated: CASSEGSPTNEKLFF. The rearrangement links TRBV25-1 to TRBJ1-4; D is uncertain. The V gene lost 3 bases and the J gene lost 0 bases, with 8 bases spanning the gap. The CDR3 covers 15 residues. Germline CDR1 is MGHDK and CDR2 is SYGVNS.

This rearrangement joins TRBV11-2 to TRBJ2-7, with D possibly matching TRBD1 (5 bases). V was shortened by 4 bases and J by 6 bases, with 7 bases between the two germline ends. Germline CDR1 and CDR2: SGHAT and FQNNGV. CDR3 size: 11 residues. CDR3 coding DNA: TGTGCCAGCAGCTCAGGGTGCGAGCAGTACTTC. Its translation: CASSSGCEQYF.

The gene calls are TRBV2 and TRBJ2-2; 10 nucleotides agree with TRBD1. Per the germline V gene, CDR1 is SNHLY and CDR2 is FYNNEI. Trimming at V came to 6 bases and at J to 6 bases, leaving 7 bases not matched to a gene. The CDR3 totals 15 residues. CDR3 coding DNA: TGTGCCAGCAGCGCCGACAGGGGGCGGGCCGGGGAGCTGTTTTTT. Translating gives CASSADRGRAGELFF.

The chain joins TRBV6-5 to TRBJ1-6; maybe TRBD1 (5 bases). This CDR3 contains 13 residues. CDR1 and CDR2 (germline): MNHEY, SVGAGI. The V and J ends lost 9 bases and 5 bases respectively, with 11 bases between them. CDR3 sequence: CASRKTDNSPLHF. The CDR3 DNA sequence: TGTGCCAGTCGGAAGACAGATAATTCACCCCTCCACTTT.

Comment on this clone: Other DNA sequences in the sample encode the same CDR3. J is TRBJ1-2 and V is TRBV7-3; possible D gene TRBD1, 6 bases. CDR1 is SGHTA, CDR2 FQGTGA, per germline. This CDR3 spans 14 amino acids. V was shortened by 0 bases and J by 3 bases, with 8 bases between the two germline ends. The CDR3 sequence is CASSLTGGDYGYTF. In DNA form, the CDR3 reads TGTGCCAGCAGCTTAACTGGGGGCGACTATGGCTACACCTTC.

The rearrangement uses TRBV7-9 and TRBJ2-5; the match to TRBD1 covers 7 bases. The trim removed 1 base at V and 1 base at J, leaving 0 bases unmatched. The CDR3 sequence is 14 residues long. CDR1 and CDR2 (germline): SEHNR, FQNEAQ (reference sequence). The CDR3 nucleotides are TGTGCCAGCAGCTTAGACAGGGGCCAAGAGACCCAGTACTTC. Amino acid sequence: CASSLDRGQETQYF. Filled out from reference TRBV7-9 and TRBJ2-5, the complete variable domain reads DTGVSQNPRHKITKRGQNVTFRCDPISEHNRLYWYRQTLGQGPEFLTYFQNEAQLEKSRLLSDRFSAERPKGSFSTLEIQRTEQGDSAMYLCASSLDRGQETQYFGPGTRLLVL.